The clone carrying this TCR beta chain was detected a few times. What it recognizes is unknown. The V and J ends lost 0 bases and 0 bases respectively, with 9 bases between them. The CDR3 length is 16 residues. Germline-derived CDR1 and CDR2 are SGHDN and FVKESK. The sample belongs to a study of CD8 T cells in ankylosing spondylitis. Points from the study as a whole: The study identified a TCR beta motif of several highly homologous variants that appeared characteristic of ankylosing spondylitis blood.

TCRdb used MiXCR to reprocess the 5' RACE reads, holding one entry per CDR3 protein. The sample includes 250,000 to 350,000 distinct CDR3 sequences, roughly 8% of them seen just once. Sequenced sample: blood, either unsorted or a sorted T cell fraction (not recorded which). The receptor was derived from a male donor with ankylosing spondylitis. The V and J genes are TRBV14 and TRBJ2-4; D may be TRBD1 (6 bases). The CDR3 is CASSQDRTVAKNIQYF. The CDR3 DNA follows: TGTGCCAGCAGCCAAGATCGGACAGTAGCCAAAAACATTCAGTACTTC.